The TCR beta chain described here comes from a study of blood T cell repertoires in COVID-19. Study information: T cells, B-cell-depleted T cells, or PBMCs provided the cDNA or gDNA that served as material.

Original handling: Estimation of nucleated cell counts relied on the amplification of reference gene primers. Profiling relied on immunoSEQ multiplex PCR, and the TCRdb table lists in-frame clones only, not all of them. The DNA was the basis for D and trimming; V, J and clone size are from that table. The table lists more than 300,000 clones, roughly 86% of them singletons, with about 1.6% in the top ten. Sequencing was performed on peripheral blood. The receptor's source is a woman in her forties or fifties with acute or convalescent COVID-19.

The CDR3 sequence: CASSYRLARGDTQYF. The CDR3 nucleotides are TGTGCCAGCAGTTACAGACTAGCGAGGGGAGATACGCAGTATTTT. The chain carries TRBV6-2 or TRBV6-3 and TRBJ2-3; the match to TRBD2 covers 8 bases. Germline loops: CDR1 MNHEY, CDR2 SVGEGT. Unmatched junction bases numbered 6, after V lost 2 bases and J lost 5 bases. CDR3 length: 15 amino acids.